This T cell receptor beta chain stems from a study of neurological immune-mediated disorders. General observations from the study: None of the CDR3 amino acid sequences in expanded clones turned up in more than one subject, which points to private repertoires in all groups.

This clonotype was recorded at least ten times. The antigen remains undetermined. TCRdb re-called the 5' RACE reads through MiXCR, storing one row per CDR3 protein. The top ten hold around 40% of the sample, which has some 16,000 distinct CDR3 sequences, approximately 8.7% seen once. This receptor was obtained from a man between 50 and 59 years old in good health. Sequences were obtained from CD8+ T cells from blood.

CDR3 protein: CASSLSGGEGYNEQFF. DNA for the CDR3: TGTGCCAGTAGTCTGTCAGGGGGCGAGGGCTACAATGAGCAGTTCTTC. The J gene is TRBJ2-1, the V gene TRBV19, with 8 bases aligning to TRBD1. The junction had 9 bases not matched to a gene; V was cut back by 5 bases and J by 3 bases. Germline V CDR1 and CDR2: LNHDA, SQIVND (reference sequence). The CDR3 consists of 16 residues. Full variable domain (remainder filled in from reference TRBV19 and TRBJ2-1): DGGITQSPKYLFRKEGQNVTLSCEQNLNHDAMYWYRQDPGQGLRLIYYSQIVNDFQKGDIAEGYSVSREKKESFPLTVTSAQKNPTAFYLCASSLSGGEGYNEQFFGPGTRLTVL.